The sequence of this T cell receptor (beta chain) was determined in a study of cytomegalovirus exposure and HLA in healthy donors. For the study at large: An earlier analysis identified 100 million to 130 million unique TCR beta sequences in 150 million to 200 million T cells.

The CDR3 is 14 amino acids. Germline V gene lookup returns CDR1 SGHRS and CDR2 YFSETQ. Trimming took 0 bases from V and 4 from J, leaving 9 bases between them. This clone was detected only once. Its antigen is unidentified. 60 Vbeta and 13 Jbeta primers were used in PCR. Measured with immunoSEQ multiplex PCR; TCRdb has only the in-frame clones, and not every one. The data show about 200,000 clones, 70% to 80% seen once. Notes on the study in general: Apparent HLA restriction characterized most CMV-associated TCR beta chains in a later analysis. TCR beta V- and J-gene trimming, according to a later analysis, was linked to a missense DCLRE1C variant.

V usage is TRBV5-1 and J usage is TRBJ2-3, with D perhaps TRBD2 (6 bases). The material sequenced was PBMCs. This TCR was recovered from a male donor in good health and CMV-seronegative. The CDR3 region is CASSLAAGPDTQYF. CDR3 DNA: TGCGCCAGCAGCTTGGCCGCGGGGCCAGATACGCAGTATTTT.